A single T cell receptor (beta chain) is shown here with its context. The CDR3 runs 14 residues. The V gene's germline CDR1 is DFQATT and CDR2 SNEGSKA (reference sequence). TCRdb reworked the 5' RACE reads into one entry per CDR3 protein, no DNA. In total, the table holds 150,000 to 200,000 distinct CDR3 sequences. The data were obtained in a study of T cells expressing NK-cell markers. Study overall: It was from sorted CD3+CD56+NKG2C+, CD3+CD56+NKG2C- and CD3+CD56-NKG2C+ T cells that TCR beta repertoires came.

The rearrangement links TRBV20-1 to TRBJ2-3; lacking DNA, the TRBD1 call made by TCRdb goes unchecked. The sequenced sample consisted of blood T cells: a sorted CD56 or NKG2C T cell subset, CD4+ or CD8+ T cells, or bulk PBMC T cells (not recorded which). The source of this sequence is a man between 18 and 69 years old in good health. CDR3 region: CSAADSAWPDTQYF.